This T cell receptor (beta chain) was captured by sequencing in a study of blood T cells in healthy people across ages. Primers used in a second PCR of roughly 6 to 11 cycles were a sample-barcoded 5' primer and a J-beta primer mix. Via MiXCR, TCRdb re-called the 5' RACE reads, giving one row per CDR3 protein. The sample consists of 1.8 million or so distinct CDR3 sequences, roughly two fifths of them appearing once. Germline CDR1 and CDR2: SGHTA and FQGNSA. This CDR3 spans 14 amino acids. V lost 6 bases, J lost 5 bases, and 14 bases lay in between. The rearrangement links TRBV7-2 to TRBJ2-1; possibly TRBD2 for D (6 bases). Material for sequencing was blood. This clonotype was sampled from a human donor in good health. The CDR3 nucleotides are TGTGCCAGCAGTCCCGGGACTGCCAACAATGAGCAGTTCTTC. Protein product: CASSPGTANNEQFF.